These 27 T cell receptor beta chains came from one sample sequenced in a study of shared clonotypes between healthy human individuals. Sequencing was performed with immunoSEQ multiplex PCR; in TCRdb, only in-frame clones are kept and a portion is missing. This table holds a few million clones, approximately 90% found once. Source material: naive CD4+ T cells sorted from blood. The subset was: CD45RA+ positively selected. These receptors were collected from a man aged 18 to 29 in good health.

The rearrangement links TRBV27 to TRBJ1-2, with TRBD1 identical over 7 bases. The CDR3 spans 14 residues. Germline V gene data show CDR1 as MNHEY and CDR2 as SMNVEV (reference sequence). Losses at the gene ends were 3 bases for V and 5 bases for J; bases not matched to a gene: 6. The CDR3: CASSFRQGGYGYTF. The CDR3 DNA reads as TGTGCCAGCAGTTTCCGACAGGGCGGATATGGCTACACCTTC.

The chain combines TRBV7-6 with TRBJ1-1, with D perhaps matching TRBD1 (5 bases). The CDR3 is made up of 16 amino acids. V was clipped by 1 base and J by 0 bases, with 12 bases between them. The V gene's germline CDR1 is SGHVS and CDR2 FNYEAQ. CDR3 bases: TGTGCCAGCAGCTTAGGTCCAGGGACCATGAACACTGAAGCTTTCTTT. This sequence encodes CASSLGPGTMNTEAFF.

This chain uses TRBV29-1 with TRBJ2-4, with TRBD1 identical over 7 bases. The CDR3 totals 15 residues. Germline V gene sequence: CDR1 SQVTM, CDR2 ANQGSEA. Losses at the gene ends were 7 bases for V and 0 bases for J; bases not matched to a gene: 9. The CDR3 sequence: CSARQGSGAKNIQYF. The CDR3 DNA is TGCAGCGCTCGACAGGGTTCGGGAGCCAAAAACATTCAGTACTTC.

In regard to this clone: Other DNA sequences in this sample translate to the same CDR3. The chain recombines TRBV5-1 with TRBJ1-2, with TRBD1 as a possible D gene (5 bases). This CDR3 spans 13 amino acids. Germline assignment: CDR1 SGHRS and CDR2 YFSETQ. Trimming left V 3 bases short and J 2 bases short, with 8 bases between. The CDR3 here is CASSWDRNYGYTF. The DNA for the CDR3 is TGCGCCAGCAGCTGGGACCGAAACTATGGCTACACCTTC.

The chain links TRBV9 to TRBJ2-7, with D possibly being TRBD1 (6 bases). Germline V lookup: CDR1 SGDLS, CDR2 YYNGEE. This CDR3 contains 14 residues. V dropped 1 base and J dropped 7 bases, with 15 bases sitting between them. The CDR3 DNA reads as TGTGCCAGCAGCGTAACCGTCGAAGGGGGTGAGCAGTACTTC. Translated: CASSVTVEGGEQYF.

This clone was observed a single time. This chain uses TRBV29-1 with TRBJ1-2; 7 bases agree with TRBD1. With 7 bases clipped from V and 7 bases from J, the junction kept 6 bases outside the gene matches. Germline V gene lookup returns CDR1 SQVTM and CDR2 ANQGSEA. The CDR3 is 11 residues long. The CDR3 DNA reads TGCAGCGGGGGCACAGGGGTTGGCTACACCTTC. It is translated as CSGGTGVGYTF.

The genes are TRBV6-5 and TRBJ1-6; TRBD1 matches 7 bases. The CDR3 is 15 amino acids. Germline V gives CDR1 MNHEY, CDR2 SVGAGI. The V gene end was trimmed by 6 bases and the J gene end by 6 bases; junction bases not matched to a gene: 8. The CDR3 nucleotides are TGTGCCAGCAGAGGAGGAGACAGGGTTAATTCACCCCTCCACTTT. Translated: CASRGGDRVNSPLHF.

This chain uses TRBV5-4 with TRBJ2-7, with 8 bases lining up with TRBD2. This CDR3 has 16 amino acids. The J segment lost 3 bases and the V segment lost 0 bases, leaving 8 bases of the junction unmatched. The germline CDR1 and CDR2 sequences are SGHNT and YYREEE (reference sequence). The CDR3 DNA reads as TGTGCCAGCAGCTTGGCGGGGGGGCGGGGAGACTACGAGCAGTACTTC. It is translated as CASSLAGGRGDYEQYF. Full variable domain (missing parts from reference TRBV5-4 and TRBJ2-7): ETGVTQSPTHLIKTRGQQVTLRCSSQSGHNTVSWYQQALGQGPQFIFQYYREEENGRGNFPPRFSGLQFPNYSSELNVNALELDDSALYLCASSLAGGRGDYEQYFGPGTRLTVT.

V gene TRBV7-3 combines with J gene TRBJ1-2; TRBD1 agrees at 9 bases. The V gene's germline CDR1 is SGHTA and CDR2 FQGTGA. J was trimmed by 2 bases and V by 6 bases; bases with no gene match: 7. This CDR3 contains 15 residues. The CDR3 DNA follows: TGTGCCAGCAGACCATCCGGGACAGGGAACTATGGCTACACCTTC. It codes for CASRPSGTGNYGYTF.

J is TRBJ2-7 and V is TRBV4-3, with D perhaps matching TRBD2 (5 bases). The CDR3 is 15 amino acids. V lost 3 bases to trimming and J lost 4 bases, with 16 bases between them. CDR1 LGHNA and CDR2 YSLEER come from the germline V gene. The CDR3 sequence is CASSQIQRAPYEQYF. The CDR3 DNA reads TGCGCCAGCAGCCAGATACAGAGGGCCCCTTACGAGCAGTACTTC.

A remark on this clone: The germline gene is not matched at one end of the junction; a read error may be the cause. This sample includes further DNA sequences coding for the same CDR3. The V call is TRBV5-6, the J call TRBJ1-1; the D gene is possibly TRBD1 (5 bases). The germline gives CDR1 SGHDT, CDR2 YYEEEE. The length of the CDR3 is 14 residues. The CDR3 region is CASSLVDRNTEAFF. The CDR3 DNA sequence: TGTGCCAGCAGTTTGGTTGACAGGAACACTGAAGCTTTCTTT.

The V and J genes are TRBV18 and TRBJ1-1; a possible D gene is TRBD1 (5 bases). Germline values: CDR1 KGHSH, CDR2 LQKENI. The CDR3 consists of 15 residues. Trimming left V 2 bases short and J 1 base short, with 11 bases between. The CDR3 spells CASSPFGDPNTEAFF. The CDR3 DNA reads as TGTGCCAGCTCACCATTCGGGGACCCGAACACTGAAGCTTTCTTT. The full variable domain, in which reference TRBV18 and TRBJ1-1 provide the parts outside the CDR3, is NAGVMQNPRHLVRRRGQEARLRCSPMKGHSHVYWYRQLPEEGLKFMVYLQKENIIDESGMPKERFSAEFPKEGPSILRIQQVVRGDSAAYFCASSPFGDPNTEAFFGQGTRLTVV.

The gene calls are TRBV6-1 and TRBJ1-5; TRBD1 aligns across 10 bases. V was pared by 2 bases and J by 6 bases, with 7 bases of the junction left unmatched. Germline lookup yields CDR1 MNHNS and CDR2 SASEGT. The CDR3 totals 16 residues. CDR3 DNA sequence: TGTGCCAGCAGTGAAAAAGACAGGGGGCTCAGTCAGCCCCAGCATTTT. Its protein product is CASSEKDRGLSQPQHF.

The table lists this clone with a few counts. In the same sample, other DNA sequences code for this CDR3. This chain joins TRBV28 and TRBJ1-6; no firm D call. Trimming pared 3 bases from V and 7 bases from J, leaving 4 bases between. The length of the CDR3 is 12 residues. Germline assignment: CDR1 MDHEN and CDR2 SYDVKM. For the CDR3, the DNA is TGTGCCAGCAGTTTGGGAAATTCACCCCTCCACTTT. It specifies CASSLGNSPLHF.

This chain uses TRBV4-1 with TRBJ2-7, with TRBD2 matching 10 bases. There are 16 residues in the CDR3. After removal of 0 bases from V and 0 bases from J, the junction contained 2 bases not matched to a gene. Germline CDR1 MGHRA, CDR2 YSYEKL. The CDR3 DNA reads TGCGCCAGCAGCCAAGATTCTAGCGGGGGCTCCTACGAGCAGTACTTC. This sequence encodes CASSQDSSGGSYEQYF.

Notes on this clone: The sample holds other DNA sequences that translate to the same CDR3. This chain uses TRBV9 with TRBJ2-2, with a possible D match to TRBD1 (6 bases). CDR1 and CDR2 (germline): SGDLS, YYNGEE. The CDR3 runs to 13 residues. With 4 bases removed from V and 6 bases from J, the gap between germline ends came to 10 bases. DNA for the CDR3: TGTGCCAGCAGCCCGAGGACAGCCGGGGAGCTGTTTTTT. Its protein is CASSPRTAGELFF. The whole variable domain, remainder taken from reference TRBV9 and TRBJ2-2, is DSGVTQTPKHLITATGQRVTLRCSPRSGDLSVYWYQQSLDQGLQFLIQYYNGEERAKGNILERFSAQQFPDLHSELNLSSLELGDSALYFCASSPRTAGELFFGEGSRLTVL.

The chain combines TRBV5-4 with TRBJ2-5, with D possibly TRBD2 on 6 matching bases. This CDR3 is built from 16 residues. CDR1 SGHNT and CDR2 YYREEE come from the germline V gene (reference sequence). Trimming removed 4 bases at V and 2 bases at J, with 18 bases between. CDR3 nucleotides: TGTGCCAGCAGCCTAGGGGACTTTGGGTCACAAGAGACCCAGTACTTC. This translates into CASSLGDFGSQETQYF.

The chain joins TRBV27 to TRBJ2-7; D possibly matches TRBD1 or TRBD2 (7 bases each). In germline, CDR1 is MNHEY, CDR2 SMNVEV (reference sequence). V lost 5 bases, J lost 0 bases, and 23 bases lay in between. The CDR3 runs to 18 residues. The CDR3 spells CASSLLTGNGGSSYEQYF. The CDR3 DNA is TGTGCCAGCAGTCTTCTGACAGGGAATGGCGGGAGCTCCTACGAGCAGTACTTC.

V gene TRBV4-1 combines with J gene TRBJ1-1; possibly TRBD1 for D (6 bases). This CDR3 comprises 14 residues. Germline assignment: CDR1 MGHRA and CDR2 YSYEKL. Between the trimmed V and J ends, which lost 5 bases and 0 bases, there was a span of 10 bases. CDR3 region: CASSGDRLNTEAFF. CDR3 DNA: TGCGCCAGCAGCGGAGACAGGTTGAACACTGAAGCTTTCTTT.

The chain has TRBV28 and TRBJ1-6, with D hard to call. From germline, CDR1 is MDHEN and CDR2 SYDVKM. The CDR3 is 14 residues long. V lost 6 bases to trimming and J lost 7 bases, with 13 bases between them. Here the CDR3 reads CASSVYPGNSPLHF. The CDR3 DNA follows: TGTGCCAGCAGCGTTTACCCGGGGAATTCACCCCTCCACTTT.

Notes on this clone: Mismatch with germline at one junction end may stem from a read error. Other DNA sequences in the sample encode the same CDR3. V and J are TRBV7-7 and TRBJ2-5; 9 bases are a match to TRBD1. The CDR3 covers 14 residues. Germline V CDR1 and CDR2: SSHAT, FNYEAQ (reference sequence). The CDR3 loop is CASSSGTGRETQYF. The CDR3 nucleotides are TGTGCTAGCAGCTCCGGGACAGGGAGAGAGACCCAGTACTTC.

The genes are TRBV11-2 and TRBJ2-1; TRBD2 might be the D (6 bases). Trimming cost V 5 bases and J 0 bases, with 17 bases left between them. This CDR3 has 17 residues. Germline V CDR1 and CDR2: SGHAT, FQNNGV. DNA for the CDR3: TGTGCCAGCAGCGACCACACAACGGGACTCTCCTACAATGAGCAGTTCTTC. The encoded protein is CASSDHTTGLSYNEQFF.

The chain is built from TRBV28 and TRBJ1-5; D not resolved. Germline CDR1 and CDR2: MDHEN and SYDVKM. There are 14 residues in the CDR3. V lost 3 bases to trimming and J lost 4 bases, with 10 bases between them. The CDR3 spells CASSFFLGNQPQHF. The CDR3 DNA follows: TGTGCCAGCAGTTTTTTTTTGGGGAATCAGCCCCAGCATTTT. The variable domain in full, completed from reference TRBV28 and TRBJ1-5, reads DVKVTQSSRYLVKRTGEKVFLECVQDMDHENMFWYRQDPGLGLRLIYFSYDVKMKEKGDIPEGYSVSREKKERFSLILESASTNQTSMYLCASSFFLGNQPQHFGDGTRLSIL.

The chain uses TRBV19 and TRBJ2-7, with TRBD2 matching 9 bases. The junction had 11 bases not matched to a gene; V was cut back by 8 bases and J by 6 bases. The germline V gene has CDR1 LNHDA and CDR2 SQIVND (reference sequence). This CDR3 has 14 residues. The CDR3: CASRLAGKKGEQYF. CDR3 sequence (DNA): TGTGCCAGTCGGCTAGCGGGAAAAAAGGGCGAGCAGTACTTC.

CDR3 loop: CASRQGVSTDTQYF. CDR3 nucleotides: TGTGCCAGCAGACAGGGGGTTTCCACAGATACGCAGTATTTT. The V call is TRBV2, the J call TRBJ2-3; 8 bases are a match to TRBD1. With V trimmed by 6 bases and J by 2 bases, 4 bases remained unmatched. Germline lookup yields CDR1 SNHLY and CDR2 FYNNEI. This CDR3 has 14 amino acids.

The gene calls are TRBV5-1 and TRBJ1-1; D gene uncertain. Per the germline V gene, CDR1 is SGHRS and CDR2 is YFSETQ. This CDR3 has 17 amino acids. Trimming cost V 4 bases and J 0 bases, with 19 bases left between them. CDR3 bases: TGCGCCAGCAGCCGCCTGGGCCAACTAAATATGAACACTGAAGCTTTCTTT. This sequence encodes CASSRLGQLNMNTEAFF.

This clone was counted once. CDR3 residues: CASSLDYGQGWDYGYTF. In DNA, the CDR3 is TGCGCCAGCAGCTTGGATTACGGACAGGGCTGGGACTATGGCTACACCTTC. The chain combines TRBV5-1 with TRBJ1-2; 8 bases fit TRBD1. With V trimmed by 0 bases and J by 3 bases, 10 bases remained unmatched. Germline V CDR1 and CDR2: SGHRS, YFSETQ. The CDR3 covers 17 residues.